This T cell receptor beta chain was sequenced in a study of OX40 agonist ivuxolimab in advanced cancers. About the research overall: Aged roughly 23 to 79 with a mean of approximately 60 years, they were around 83% male.

CDR3 length: 14 amino acids. Per the germline V gene, CDR1 is SNHLY and CDR2 is FYNNEI. The ends were cut back, 0 bases at V and 1 base at J, with 5 bases in the middle. Produced via immunoSEQ multiplex PCR; TCRdb's table is partial and in-frame only. Here the sample spans about 42,000 clones, 80% to 90% being singletons. The chain couples TRBV2 to TRBJ2-3; either TRBD1 or TRBD2 may supply D (5 bases each). Sequenced here: CD4+ or CD8+ T cells sorted from blood, sampled in a trial of the OX40 agonist ivuxolimab. This clonotype was obtained from an adult with an advanced solid tumor such as melanoma, head and neck, liver or kidney cancer. CDR3 in amino acids: CASSEAGGTDTQYF. CDR3 in DNA: TGTGCCAGCAGTGAAGCGGGGGGCACAGATACGCAGTATTTT.